The source of this T cell receptor (beta chain) is a study of blood T cells in healthy people across ages (dated by TCRdb to 2014 to 2015). About the investigation overall: Template switching captured roughly one uniquely barcoded TCR beta cDNA molecule per two T cells in model experiments. The study measured age-related changes in TCR beta repertoire diversity using deep sequencing normalized with unique cDNA molecular identifiers. The donors were split into four age groups: young (average about 15 years), middle-aged (over 35), aged (62) and long-lived (about 74). Donors of different ages were randomly distributed across sequencing lanes to avoid experimental bias. For two donors (one aged 18 to 30 and one aged 80 or older), the study analyzed two additional independent replicas of 1 million unique cDNA reads from the same blood draw.

Broad study findings and their caveats: Compared with the aged group, the long-lived group had more naive CD4+ T cells, fewer expanded clones and increased TCR diversity, a pattern suggesting age selection. The CMV infection status of donors was not known, potentially confounding age-related changes in expanded clonotypes. Observed TCR beta diversity per million T cells fell roughly linearly with age, and a significant reduction was already apparent by age about 38. Estimates of total diversity based on one million sequenced T cells were considered lower bounds and underestimates. The percentage of naive T cells measured by flow cytometry correlated strongly with observed TCR beta diversity. Bulk unsorted PBMC profiling prevented conclusive comparison of naive and antigen-experienced compartments.

About this clonotype: Its antigen is not yet known. No base-level quality is on record; no much larger clone is a single base apart.

Its CDR3 holds 15 amino acids, cysteine through phenylalanine. Just CDR3 DNA is preserved here, 45 bases in frame from base 1. The germline V gene (reference sequence) supplies CDR1 SEHNR and CDR2 FQNEAQ. V lost 3 bases and J lost 2 bases, and the count of bases not matched to a germline gene is 4. Library preparation was by 5' RACE. Reads for this sample came from an Illumina HiSeq 2500. The second PCR ran for roughly 6 to 11 cycles and used a J-beta primer mix along with a sample-barcoded 5' primer. A template-switch 5' adaptor carrying 12 random nucleotides introduced a unique molecular identifier onto each TCR beta cDNA molecule. Each sample yielded at least 2.5 million CDR3-containing paired-end reads. First-strand cDNA synthesis was performed from all RNA using the Mint cDNA synthesis kit, with priming by a TRBC-specific oligonucleotide. All cDNA was treated with uracil-DNA glycosylase and then went through a first 18-cycle PCR with the universal primers M1SS and BC2_uni_R. The authors' analysis ran thus. Each sample was normalized by randomly selecting 1 million high-quality reads, each carrying a distinct molecular identifier. Instead of being binned into consensus sequences, reads that shared molecular identifiers were thrown out. CDR3 identification, clonotype clustering and error correction used MiTCR with a Q25 quality threshold and the strictest error-elimination algorithm. A nonparametric unseen species model using Euler transformation provided a lower-bound estimate of total TCR beta diversity. TCRdb redid the processing of the public reads, applying fastp at Q25 and MiXCR, and retained in-frame beta chains. CDR3 protein duplicates are merged, each entry listing the most common genes and DNA. The V and J calls here are based on TCRdb, not the publication. Recorded for this sample are about 970,000 distinct CDR3 sequences; approximately 50% of them occurred a single time. About 22% of the sample goes to the ten largest clones.

Systemically healthy Caucasian individuals from Russia, 39 in total and aged about 6 to 100 years, were included as donors. Ten milliliters of peripheral blood were drawn from each donor into EDTA-treated Vacutainer tubes. Ficoll-Paque density-gradient centrifugation was used to isolate PBMCs, with at least 6.5 million per sample. Total RNA, at least 6 micrograms per sample, was extracted from PBMCs with Trizol reagent. The percentages of naive CD45RAhigh/CD27high T cells were determined by flow cytometry on a PBMC aliquot from every donor. Sequenced material: blood. The receptor chain draws on TRBV7-9 and TRBJ1-5; 7 bases in the middle match TRBD1. The TCR sequence derives from a woman aged 55-70 years in good health. The CDR3 region reads CASSFDRAGNQPQHF. The sequenced DNA is TGTGCCAGCAGCTTCGACAGGGCTGGCAATCAGCCCCAGCATTTT.